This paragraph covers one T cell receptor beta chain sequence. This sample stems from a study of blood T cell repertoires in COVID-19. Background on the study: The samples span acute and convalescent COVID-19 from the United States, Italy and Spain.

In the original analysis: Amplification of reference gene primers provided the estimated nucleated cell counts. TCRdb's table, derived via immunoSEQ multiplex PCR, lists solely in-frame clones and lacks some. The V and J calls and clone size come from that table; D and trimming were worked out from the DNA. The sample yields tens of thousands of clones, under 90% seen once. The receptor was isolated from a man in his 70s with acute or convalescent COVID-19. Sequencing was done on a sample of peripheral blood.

CDR3 sequence: CASTGQRNQPQHF. CDR3 in DNA: TGTGCCAGCACTGGACAGAGAAATCAGCCCCAGCATTTT. V usage is TRBV6-5 and J usage is TRBJ1-5; maybe TRBD1 (6 bases). The germline gives CDR1 MNHEY, CDR2 SVGAGI. The CDR3 runs to 13 residues. The V end lost 7 bases, the J end lost 4 bases, and 11 bases lay between the germline ends.